A single sample is the source of the 32 T cell receptor beta chains below, sequenced in a study of siplizumab effects on memory and regulatory T cells. Assay: immunoSEQ multiplex PCR; the TCRdb copy retains only in-frame clones and omits some. The data hold more than 85,000 clones, with roughly 89% observed a single time. What was sequenced was CD4+ T cells sorted from blood. The origin of the receptors is a human donor in good health.

In the case of this clone: The same CDR3 arises from other DNA sequences in this sample as well. This chain joins TRBV5-6 and TRBJ2-3; either TRBD1 or TRBD2 may supply D (6 bases each). The CDR3 extends over 13 amino acids. V was pared by 1 base and J by 6 bases, with 9 bases between. Germline V CDR1 and CDR2: SGHDT, YYEEEE. CDR3 coding DNA: TGTGCCAGCAGCTTGAGGGGGGCTGATACGCAGTATTTT. Translated: CASSLRGADTQYF. The full variable domain, completed using reference TRBV5-6 and TRBJ2-3, is DAGVTQSPTHLIKTRGQQVTLRCSPKSGHDTVSWYQQALGQGPQFIFQYYEEEERQRGNFPDRFSGHQFPNYSSELNVNALLLGDSALYLCASSLRGADTQYFGPGTRLTVL.

The table lists this clone with a few counts. The rearrangement uses TRBV6-5 and TRBJ1-1; no reliable D call. The V gene lost 7 bases and the J gene lost 3 bases, with 12 bases spanning the gap. The CDR3 spans 13 residues. Germline V gene data show CDR1 as MNHEY and CDR2 as SVGAGI. The CDR3 DNA is TGTGCCAGCACCCCCACAGTTCACACTGAAGCTTTCTTT. Amino acids: CASTPTVHTEAFF.

Concerning this clone: This sample includes further DNA sequences coding for the same CDR3. The chain has TRBV20-1 and TRBJ2-1, with TRBD2 identical over 7 bases. The germline gives CDR1 DFQATT, CDR2 SNEGSKA (reference sequence). V lost 6 bases and J lost 6; bases outside the gene matches: 2. This CDR3 comprises 11 residues. CDR3 residues: CSARTSNEQFF. DNA of the CDR3: TGCAGTGCGAGGACTAGCAATGAGCAGTTCTTC.

The V call is TRBV19, the J call TRBJ2-3, with 9 nucleotides matching TRBD2. J gave up 5 bases and V 1 base, and 4 bases lay outside the gene matches. Looked up from germline, CDR1 is LNHDA and CDR2 is SQIVND (reference sequence). This CDR3 is 15 amino acids long. CDR3 nucleotides: TGTGCCAGTAGTATAGGCTTAGCGGGAGTAGATACGCAGTATTTT. As protein: CASSIGLAGVDTQYF.

The chain links TRBV7-8 to TRBJ1-1; possible D gene TRBD1, 6 bases. The CDR3 length is 18 residues. V lost 0 bases, J lost 0 bases, and 17 bases lay in between. Germline CDR1 and CDR2: SGHVS and FQNEAQ. The CDR3 here is CASSLAERPGQMNTEAFF. For the CDR3, the DNA is TGTGCCAGCAGCTTAGCTGAAAGGCCGGGACAAATGAACACTGAAGCTTTCTTT.

Here the CDR3 DNA reads TGTGCCAGCAGCTATACAGGAAATCAGCCCCAGCATTTT. It yields the protein CASSYTGNQPQHF. This chain connects TRBV7-2 to TRBJ1-5; TRBD1 might be the D (5 bases). Trimming took off 4 bases at V and 4 bases at J, with 8 bases between the two ends. The CDR3 consists of 13 residues. The V gene's germline CDR1 is SGHTA and CDR2 FQGNSA.

The J gene is TRBJ2-1, the V gene TRBV6-4, with D possibly being TRBD2 (7 bases). Trimming took off 4 bases at V and 0 bases at J, with 13 bases between the two ends. CDR1 and CDR2 from the germline V gene are MRHNA and SNTAGT. The CDR3 is 16 amino acids. CDR3 amino acids: CASSGGGTRSYNEQFF. CDR3 DNA: TGTGCCAGCAGTGGGGGAGGGACACGCTCCTACAATGAGCAGTTCTTC.

The rearrangement joins TRBV6-6 to TRBJ2-1; 7 bases are a match to TRBD1. The CDR3 runs 16 residues. Germline-derived CDR1 and CDR2 are MNHNY and SVGAGI (reference sequence). With 6 bases clipped from V and 0 bases from J, the junction kept 8 bases outside the gene matches. CDR3 nucleotides: TGTGCCAGCAGGATGATGACAGGGAGCTCCTACAATGAGCAGTTCTTC. Its protein is CASRMMTGSSYNEQFF.

This clone was seen just once. This chain connects TRBV19 to TRBJ2-2; D gene unclear. There are 13 residues in the CDR3. Germline V gives CDR1 LNHDA, CDR2 SQIVND (reference sequence). V lost 7 bases, J lost 0 bases, and 6 bases lay in between. The CDR3 is CASTKTNTGELFF. The CDR3 DNA reads TGTGCCAGTACTAAAACGAACACCGGGGAGCTGTTTTTT.

The rearrangement uses TRBV18 and TRBJ2-7; D unclear. V lost 4 bases and J 3 bases, leaving 10 bases between the germline ends. Germline V gives CDR1 KGHSH, CDR2 LQKENI. This CDR3 is 13 amino acids long. The CDR3 region has the DNA TGTGCCAGCTCACGCGAAAAGGGCTACGAGCAGTACTTC. It codes for CASSREKGYEQYF. The full variable domain, its missing parts supplied by reference TRBV18 and TRBJ2-7, is NAGVMQNPRHLVRRRGQEARLRCSPMKGHSHVYWYRQLPEEGLKFMVYLQKENIIDESGMPKERFSAEFPKEGPSILRIQQVVRGDSAAYFCASSREKGYEQYFGPGTRLTVT.

The chain couples TRBV9 to TRBJ2-7; D is ambiguous. CDR1 and CDR2 (germline): SGDLS, YYNGEE. The CDR3 is 16 residues long. V shed 0 bases and J shed 5 bases, with 18 bases lying between them. Here the CDR3 DNA reads TGTGCCAGCAGCGTAGCATCTTGGGCCGGCAGCCACGAGCAGTACTTC. The encoded protein is CASSVASWAGSHEQYF.

The chain has TRBV19 and TRBJ2-7, with D perhaps TRBD1 or TRBD2 (5 bases each). Germline CDR1 LNHDA, CDR2 SQIVND (reference sequence). Trimming stripped 6 bases from V and 0 bases from J, with 12 bases between. CDR3 size: 14 residues. The CDR3 region is CASRPGRHSYEQYF. The CDR3 DNA reads as TGTGCCAGTAGGCCGGGACGGCACTCCTACGAGCAGTACTTC.

This clone was observed a few times. The chain couples TRBV30 to TRBJ1-5; 7 nucleotides agree with TRBD1. This CDR3 region has 17 residues. In germline, CDR1 is GTSNPN, CDR2 SVGIG (reference sequence). Trimming at V came to 2 bases and at J to 1 base, leaving 11 bases not matched to a gene. CDR3 sequence reads: CAWSLVRQGRSNQPQHF. DNA of the CDR3: TGTGCCTGGAGTCTTGTTCGACAGGGTCGGAGCAATCAGCCCCAGCATTTT.

The chain recombines TRBV18 with TRBJ1-1; 7 bases are a match to TRBD1. This CDR3 comprises 15 residues. The ends lost 6 bases at V and 4 bases at J; junction bases unmatched: 11. CDR1 KGHSH and CDR2 LQKENI come from the germline V gene. This CDR3 is CASSPDRARGTEAFF. CDR3 DNA sequence: TGTGCCAGCTCCCCCGACAGGGCTCGGGGCACTGAAGCTTTCTTT. The variable domain in full, with the rest retrieved from reference TRBV18 and TRBJ1-1, is NAGVMQNPRHLVRRRGQEARLRCSPMKGHSHVYWYRQLPEEGLKFMVYLQKENIIDESGMPKERFSAEFPKEGPSILRIQQVVRGDSAAYFCASSPDRARGTEAFFGQGTRLTVV.

This clone has just a few counts. The genes are TRBV5-1 and TRBJ1-1; 8 positions match TRBD1. J gave up 0 bases and V 0 bases, and 4 bases lay outside the gene matches. CDR1 SGHRS and CDR2 YFSETQ come from the germline V gene. The CDR3 runs 16 residues. The chain's CDR3 is CASSLGQGILNTEAFF. The CDR3 DNA is TGCGCCAGCAGCTTGGGACAGGGGATCTTGAACACTGAAGCTTTCTTT.

The gene calls are TRBV5-4 and TRBJ2-5; D may correspond to TRBD1 or TRBD2 (5 bases each). The germline V gene has CDR1 SGHNT and CDR2 YYREEE (reference sequence). Trimming removed 4 bases from V and 7 bases from J, with 17 bases in between. The CDR3 runs to 14 residues. This CDR3 reads CASSTVSGDGTQYF. CDR3 coding DNA: TGTGCCAGCAGCACCGTCAGTGGGGACGGGACCCAGTACTTC.

The CDR3: CASSSSLAGGQETQYF. The CDR3 DNA follows: TGCGCCAGCAGCTCATCCCTAGCGGGAGGGCAAGAGACCCAGTACTTC. V gene TRBV5-1 combines with J gene TRBJ2-5, with TRBD2 identical over 12 bases. The CDR3 covers 16 residues. V dropped 3 bases and J dropped 2; count of bases not matched to a gene: 5. From germline, CDR1 is SGHRS and CDR2 YFSETQ.

The rearrangement links TRBV9 to TRBJ2-3; 10 bases match TRBD1. V lost 4 bases, J lost 0 bases, and 5 bases stayed unmatched. CDR1 SGDLS and CDR2 YYNGEE come from the germline V gene. The CDR3 is 16 residues long. The DNA for the CDR3 is TGTGCCAGCAGCACTACGGGACAGGGGAGCACAGATACGCAGTATTTT. Its translation is CASSTTGQGSTDTQYF.

This clone was detected only a few times. V gene TRBV2 combines with J gene TRBJ2-7; weak D call: TRBD2 (5 bases). Per the germline V gene, CDR1 is SNHLY and CDR2 is FYNNEI. V lost 8 bases to trimming and J lost 3 bases, with 11 bases between them. CDR3 length: 12 residues. The CDR3 DNA reads as TGTGCCAGCGCCCTAGGGAGCTACGAGCAGTACTTC. Amino acid sequence: CASALGSYEQYF.

The V gene is TRBV27, the J gene TRBJ1-5, with D maybe TRBD1 (5 bases). CDR1 is MNHEY, CDR2 SMNVEV, per germline (reference sequence). This CDR3 comprises 15 residues. V gave up 3 bases and J gave up 7 bases, with 16 bases separating them. Here the CDR3 DNA reads TGTGCCAGCAGTTTCCTTGGCAGGGACGACCAGCCCCAGCATTTT. Protein product: CASSFLGRDDQPQHF.

This chain uses TRBV2 with TRBJ1-5; no clear D. Deletions cut 7 bases from V and 9 bases from J, with 19 bases between. Per the germline V gene, CDR1 is SNHLY and CDR2 is FYNNEI. The CDR3 loop spans 14 amino acids. The CDR3 protein is CASTQDEAVGPQHF. CDR3 nucleotides: TGTGCCAGCACCCAGGACGAGGCGGTAGGGCCCCAGCATTTT.

V is TRBV20-1 and J is TRBJ1-2; the D is unclear. CDR1 is DFQATT, CDR2 SNEGSKA, per germline (reference sequence). Deletions cut 5 bases from V and 4 bases from J, with 8 bases between. The CDR3 sequence is 11 residues long. CDR3 loop: CSAPGSYGYTF. For the CDR3, the DNA is TGCAGTGCTCCGGGATCCTATGGCTACACCTTC.

V and J are TRBV9 and TRBJ1-6; 7 bases match TRBD1. Germline trimming cut 0 bases from V and 7 bases from J; bases unmatched to any gene: 1. The CDR3 has 14 residues. Germline V gene sequence: CDR1 SGDLS, CDR2 YYNGEE. The CDR3 bases are TGTGCCAGCAGCGTAGAACAGGGGAATTCACCCCTCCACTTT. Amino acids: CASSVEQGNSPLHF. Full variable domain (outside the CDR3, taken from reference TRBV9 and TRBJ1-6): DSGVTQTPKHLITATGQRVTLRCSPRSGDLSVYWYQQSLDQGLQFLIQYYNGEERAKGNILERFSAQQFPDLHSELNLSSLELGDSALYFCASSVEQGNSPLHFGNGTRLTVT.

V gene TRBV5-6 combines with J gene TRBJ1-2; D is undetermined. CDR1 and CDR2 from the germline V gene are SGHDT and YYEEEE. This CDR3 region has 13 residues. The V and J ends lost 9 bases and 1 base respectively, with 13 bases between them. CDR3: CATLNRVNYGYTF. The CDR3 nucleotides read TGTGCCACCCTAAATCGGGTTAACTATGGCTACACCTTC. The complete variable domain, with remaining parts taken from reference TRBV5-6 and TRBJ1-2, reads DAGVTQSPTHLIKTRGQQVTLRCSPKSGHDTVSWYQQALGQGPQFIFQYYEEEERQRGNFPDRFSGHQFPNYSSELNVNALLLGDSALYLCATLNRVNYGYTFGSGTRLTVV.

This rearrangement joins TRBV7-2 to TRBJ1-3; D is undetermined. The V gene lost 6 bases and the J gene lost 2 bases, with 11 bases spanning the gap. The germline V gene encodes CDR1 SGHTA and CDR2 FQGNSA. This CDR3 comprises 14 residues. CDR3 in DNA: TGTGCCAGCAGTTGGGCGGGAACTGGAAACACCATATATTTT. Its protein is CASSWAGTGNTIYF.

Only a few counts were recorded for this clone. The J gene is TRBJ2-3, the V gene TRBV6-5; weak D call: TRBD2 (6 bases). This CDR3 spans 15 amino acids. Germline-derived CDR1 and CDR2 are MNHEY and SVGAGI. V dropped 6 bases and J dropped 1 base, with 14 bases sitting between them. The CDR3 sequence is CASSRSGVGTDTQYF. Written as DNA, the CDR3 is TGTGCCAGCAGCCGTAGCGGAGTAGGCACAGATACGCAGTATTTT.

V is TRBV5-6 and J is TRBJ2-7; D is perhaps TRBD1 (5 bases). The CDR3 has 13 amino acids. With 3 bases removed from V and 2 bases from J, the gap between germline ends came to 9 bases. Germline V gene sequence: CDR1 SGHDT, CDR2 YYEEEE. CDR3 sequence: CASSWGRAYEQYF. CDR3 DNA sequence: TGTGCCAGCAGCTGGGGCAGGGCCTACGAGCAGTACTTC.

In DNA, the CDR3 is TGCGCCAGCAGCAGGGACGGGAACACTGAAGCTTTCTTT. As protein: CASSRDGNTEAFF. The chain employs TRBV5-1 and TRBJ1-1; TRBD1 is a possible D gene (5 bases). V lost 4 bases to trimming and J lost 1 base, with 8 bases between them. CDR1 and CDR2 (germline): SGHRS, YFSETQ. This CDR3 comprises 13 residues.

The chain has TRBV7-2 and TRBJ2-7, with a weak D call TRBD2 (5 bases). The germline V gene encodes CDR1 SGHTA and CDR2 FQGNSA. There are 14 residues in the CDR3. V was trimmed by 1 base and J by 4 bases, leaving 11 bases between them. CDR3 loop: CASSLGTGRYEQYF. CDR3 nucleotides: TGTGCCAGCAGCTTAGGGACTGGCAGATACGAGCAGTACTTC.

The chain uses TRBV12-5 and TRBJ2-1; no reliable D call. Per germline, CDR1 LGHNT and CDR2 FRNRAP. This CDR3 region has 11 residues. V was pared by 7 bases and J by 8 bases, with 9 bases between. The CDR3 region is CASALGYEQFF. CDR3 sequence (DNA): TGTGCTAGTGCCCTGGGGTATGAGCAGTTCTTC.

The chain links TRBV10-1 to TRBJ1-4; TRBD1 matches 10 bases. Germline V gene lookup returns CDR1 WNHNN and CDR2 SYGVQD (reference sequence). This CDR3 is 17 amino acids long. Trimming removed 6 bases from V and 4 bases from J; junction bases left unmatched: 11. The CDR3 DNA reads TGCGCCAGCAGGGACCGGGACAGGGGTGCGATTAATGAAAAACTGTTTTTT. Translated, it gives CASRDRDRGAINEKLFF.

V gene TRBV11-1 combines with J gene TRBJ2-4; D gene unclear. The CDR3 is 14 residues long. Germline V gene sequence: CDR1 SGHAT, CDR2 FQDESV (reference sequence). V was clipped by 5 bases and J by 0 bases, with 8 bases between them. The CDR3 sequence: CASSPGLAKNIQYF. The CDR3 DNA is TGTGCCAGCAGCCCCGGGCTAGCCAAAAACATTCAGTACTTC.